This is a list of T cell receptor beta chains from one sample in a study of regulatory T cells in long-lasting Graves disease. TCRdb re-called the multiplex PCR reads with MiXCR, one entry per CDR3 protein. The repertoire has about 620,000 distinct CDR3 sequences, approximately 15% of them found once; the top ten carry under 20%. This sample also belongs to another study, concerning T cells in Graves' hyperthyroidism and ophthalmopathy.

Specimen: peripheral blood mononuclear cells (PBMCs), collected at new diagnosis, from a patient treated with antithyroid drugs. Receptors originate from a woman in her 30s with Graves disease. Each CDR3 is given with its conserved first and last residue. Fields, in order: V gene, J gene, clone size, CDR3 length, D gene, CDR3 protein, CDR3 DNA. The D gene is left open where the match is weak. Clone size appears in some rows only: once, few, many, or a class for an expanded clone.

TRBV4-1,TRBJ2-5,few,15,TRBD1,CASSRQDRAEETQYF,TGCGCCAGCAGCCGCCAGGACAGGGCGGAAGAGACCCAGTACTTC
TRBV30,TRBJ1-1,many,13,.,CAWHVFMNTEAFF,TGTGCCTGGCACGTGTTTATGAACACTGAAGCTTTCTTT
TRBV18,TRBJ2-5,few,16,TRBD2,CASSSLAGGRNKTQYF,TGTGCCAGCTCCTCACTAGCGGGAGGAAGGAATAAGACCCAGTACTTC
TRBV7-7,TRBJ2-1,few,16,TRBD2,CASSGGTSGSNNEQFF,TGTGCTAGCAGCGGAGGGACTAGCGGGAGTAACAATGAGCAGTTCTTC
TRBV7-2,TRBJ2-2,many,14,.,CASSSRTNTGELFF,TGTGCCAGCAGCTCCCGGACCAACACCGGGGAGCTGTTTTTT
TRBV3-1,TRBJ1-2,few,15,TRBD1,CASSQDRGLGNGYTF,TGTGCCAGCAGCCAAGATAGGGGGCTCGGAAATGGCTACACCTTC
TRBV7-8,TRBJ1-1,many,17,TRBD1,CASSLVRTGQVLSEAFF,TGTGCCAGCAGCTTAGTAAGGACGGGACAGGTCCTTTCTGAAGCTTTCTTT
TRBV12-3/TRBV12-4,TRBJ2-5,.,15,TRBD1,CASSSGTGGFETQYF,TGTGCCAGCAGTTCCGGGACAGGGGGATTCGAGACCCAGTACTTC
TRBV20-1,TRBJ2-3,many,15,.,CSARVAGVHTDTQYF,TGCAGTGCTAGAGTAGCAGGGGTACACACAGATACGCAGTATTTT
TRBV20-1,TRBJ2-7,many,14,TRBD1,CSAIAGTGGYEQYF,TGCAGTGCTATAGCCGGGACAGGGGGGTACGAGCAGTACTTC
TRBV13,TRBJ2-5,.,18,TRBD2,CASSTSGSRGSGQETQYF,TGTGCCAGCAGTACTAGCGGGAGTAGGGGGAGCGGACAAGAGACCCAGTACTTC
TRBV10-2,TRBJ1-2,few,14,.,CASRGQQANYGYTF,TGCGCCAGCAGGGGACAACAAGCTAACTATGGCTACACCTTC
TRBV27,TRBJ1-6,many,13,.,CASSYTLTSPLHF,TGTGCCAGCAGTTACACGCTCACTTCACCCCTCCACTTT
TRBV2,TRBJ1-4,many,15,TRBD1,CASRPGTGNNEKLFF,TGTGCCAGCAGGCCCGGGACAGGGAATAATGAAAAACTGTTTTTT
TRBV19,TRBJ1-2,few,15,.,CASSIQGLRVYGYTF,TGTGCCAGTAGTATACAGGGGCTCCGCGTTTATGGCTACACCTTC